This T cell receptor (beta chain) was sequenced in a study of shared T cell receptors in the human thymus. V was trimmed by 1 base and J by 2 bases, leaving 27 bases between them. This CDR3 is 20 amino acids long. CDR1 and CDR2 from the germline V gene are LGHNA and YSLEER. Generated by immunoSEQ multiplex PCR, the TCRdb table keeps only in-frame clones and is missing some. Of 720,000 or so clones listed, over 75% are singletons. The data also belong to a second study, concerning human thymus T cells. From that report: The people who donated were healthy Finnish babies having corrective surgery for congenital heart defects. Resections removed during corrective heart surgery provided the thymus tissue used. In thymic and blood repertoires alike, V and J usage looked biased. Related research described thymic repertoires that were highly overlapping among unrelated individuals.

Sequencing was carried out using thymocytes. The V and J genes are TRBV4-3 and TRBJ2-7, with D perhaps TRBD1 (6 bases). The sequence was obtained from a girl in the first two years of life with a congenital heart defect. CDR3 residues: CASSQGSPNFVTGTPYEQYF. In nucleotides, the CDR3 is TGCGCCAGCAGCCAAGGCTCCCCGAATTTTGTTACCGGGACACCCTACGAGCAGTACTTC.